One and the same sample provided the 5 T cell receptor beta chains below, sequenced in a study of blood T cell repertoires in COVID-19. The protocol was immunoSEQ multiplex PCR, while the TCRdb copy is restricted to in-frame clones and leaves out a portion. The repertoire has approximately 190,000 clones, approximately 79% of them found once; the top ten carry approximately 15%. Sequencing was carried out using peripheral blood. The receptor set was obtained from a man aged 60-69 years with active or convalescent COVID-19.

The table lists this clone with a count of one. This rearrangement joins TRBV19 to TRBJ2-5; 7 nucleotides agree with TRBD1. V was clipped by 5 bases and J by 2 bases; unmatched bases: 8. This CDR3 is 15 amino acids long. Germline CDR1 and CDR2: LNHDA and SQIVND (reference sequence). CDR3 protein: CASSPRQGSQETQYF. The CDR3 DNA reads as TGTGCCAGTAGTCCTCGACAGGGCTCACAAGAGACCCAGTACTTC. The full variable domain, completed using reference TRBV19 and TRBJ2-5, is DGGITQSPKYLFRKEGQNVTLSCEQNLNHDAMYWYRQDPGQGLRLIYYSQIVNDFQKGDIAEGYSVSREKKESFPLTVTSAQKNPTAFYLCASSPRQGSQETQYFGPGTRLLVL.

This rearrangement joins TRBV10-3 to TRBJ2-5; no firm D call. This CDR3 contains 14 residues. Trimming pared 3 bases from V and 5 bases from J, leaving 13 bases between. Germline V gives CDR1 ENHRY, CDR2 SYGVKD. CDR3 amino acids: CAISDKTLRETQYF. The CDR3 coding sequence is TGTGCCATCAGTGACAAGACCCTGAGGGAGACCCAGTACTTC.

This clone was observed a handful of times. Here the CDR3 reads CASSGQDRGLSDSPLHF. As DNA, the CDR3 is TGTGCCAGCAGCGGTCAGGACAGGGGCCTTTCGGATTCACCCCTCCACTTT. This rearrangement joins TRBV9 to TRBJ1-6, with 9 bases that match TRBD1. Germline lookup yields CDR1 SGDLS and CDR2 YYNGEE. The CDR3 extends over 17 amino acids. V dropped 3 bases and J dropped 8; count of bases not matched to a gene: 12.

In its sample, this clone was seen a few times. This chain links TRBV5-1 with TRBJ2-3, with 10 positions matching TRBD1. V was clipped by 0 bases and J by 5 bases; unmatched bases: 9. The CDR3 has 17 amino acids. Germline loops: CDR1 SGHRS, CDR2 YFSETQ. The CDR3 here is CASSLERRDRGRDTQYF. The DNA for the CDR3 is TGCGCCAGCAGCTTGGAACGGCGCGACAGGGGGCGAGATACGCAGTATTTT.

The gene calls are TRBV12-3 or TRBV12-4 and TRBJ2-7, with D possibly being TRBD2 (5 bases). V shed 3 bases and J shed 2 bases, with 8 bases lying between them. The CDR3 runs to 13 residues. CDR3 region: CASSFDGTYEQYF. The CDR3 nucleotides read TGTGCCAGCAGTTTCGACGGGACCTACGAGCAGTACTTC.